This T cell receptor (beta chain) was obtained from a study of CD8+CD57+ T cells in acquired aplastic anemia. Study details: The sorted CD4+ and CD8+ cells yielded an average around 3.4 ug of DNA.

Genomic DNA served as template for TCR beta VDJ and CDR3 profiling. Each CDR3 protein gets one entry after TCRdb re-called the reads with MiXCR. The sample yields 150,000 or so distinct CDR3 sequences, 45% to 55% seen once. Overall study results and limits: A significant difference in CD8+ Simpson's diversity between patients and controls was not found.

This clonotype was seen repeatedly, ten times or more. Antigen unknown. Patients selected for sequencing had displayed CD8+CD57+ cell expansion by flow cytometry. Severe acquired aplastic anemia affected all patients. With 2 bases clipped from V and 3 bases from J, the junction kept 13 bases outside the gene matches. The CDR3 covers 17 residues. Germline CDR1 is MGHRA and CDR2 is YSYEKL. The J gene is TRBJ2-7, the V gene TRBV4-1; TRBD1 matches 7 bases. The specimen sequenced was sorted CD4+, CD8+, or CD8+CD57+ T cells (not recorded which) from PBMCs. This clonotype originated in a human donor with aplastic anemia. CDR3 coding DNA: TGCGCCAGCAGCCAAATACTGACCCCGGGACAGAGCTACGAGCAGTACTTC. The encoded protein is CASSQILTPGQSYEQYF.